One sample yielded the 22 T cell receptor beta chains listed below, sequenced in a study of beta chain features in type 1 diabetes. Expressed TCRB transcripts were sequenced, since all the RNA that had been isolated was reverse transcribed. Repertoires were generated with immunoSEQ multiplex PCR, while TCRdb's copy carries only in-frame clones and drops some. The data show 860,000 or so clones, with 17% seen just once and 0.02% to 0.03% held by the top ten. Sample: naive CD4+ T cells from blood. All receptors come from a woman between 18 and 30 years old in good health.

The gene calls are TRBV5-1 and TRBJ2-5; tentatively, D is TRBD1 (5 bases). The CDR3 spans 13 residues. The germline V gene has CDR1 SGHRS and CDR2 YFSETQ. V was pared by 4 bases and J by 4 bases, with 11 bases between. The CDR3 protein is CASSQVRGETQYF. The CDR3 DNA sequence: TGCGCCAGCAGCCAGGTTAGGGGAGAGACCCAGTACTTC.

This clone occurred once. The chain employs TRBV6-6 and TRBJ2-7, with TRBD1 identical over 12 bases. CDR1 MNHNY and CDR2 SVGAGI come from the germline V gene (reference sequence). The CDR3 length is 16 residues. V dropped 2 bases and J dropped 6; count of bases not matched to a gene: 8. The CDR3 loop is CASSYREGTGGSEQYF. As DNA, the CDR3 is TGTGCCAGCAGTTACAGGGAAGGGACAGGGGGCTCCGAGCAGTACTTC.

This clone came up a few times. The chain links TRBV7-2 to TRBJ2-1, with a tentative D call TRBD1 (5 bases). The CDR3 totals 12 residues. Deletions cut 5 bases from V and 12 bases from J, with 14 bases between. Germline assignment: CDR1 SGHTA and CDR2 FQGNSA. The CDR3: CASSQRLQGQFF. CDR3 sequence (DNA): TGTGCCAGCAGCCAAAGACTTCAGGGGCAGTTCTTC. The complete variable domain, with remaining parts taken from reference TRBV7-2 and TRBJ2-1, reads GAGVSQSPSNKVTEKGKDVELRCDPISGHTALYWYRQSLGQGLEFLIYFQGNSAPDKSGLPSDRFSAERTGGSVSTLTIQRTQQEDSAVYLCASSQRLQGQFFGPGTRLTVL.

This clone was observed a handful of times. The V and J genes are TRBV4-3 and TRBJ2-5, with 12 bases matching TRBD2. The V and J ends lost 3 bases and 2 bases, in that order; junction bases with no gene match: 1. Germline V gene sequence: CDR1 LGHNA, CDR2 YSLEER. The CDR3 loop spans 15 amino acids. The CDR3 region is CASSHGLAGQETQYF. For the CDR3, the DNA is TGCGCCAGCAGCCATGGACTAGCGGGACAAGAGACCCAGTACTTC.

This rearrangement joins TRBV7-3 to TRBJ2-1; no definite D call. CDR1 and CDR2 from the germline V gene are SGHTA and FQGTGA. Trimming stripped 3 bases from V and 10 bases from J, with 10 bases between. The CDR3 is 12 residues long. The CDR3 bases are TGTGCCAGCAGCTTCTCACTACGGGAGCAGTTCTTC. Amino acids: CASSFSLREQFF.

With regard to this clone: A read error may be the cause here, since a much bigger clone is one base away. This sample includes further DNA sequences coding for the same CDR3. The chain uses TRBV7-3 and TRBJ2-7; D unresolved. The CDR3 sequence is 12 residues long. Germline lookup yields CDR1 SGHTA and CDR2 FQGTGA. Trimming stripped 1 base from V and 0 bases from J, with 1 base between. Here the CDR3 DNA reads TGTGCCAGCAGCTTAAGCTCCTACGAGCAGTACTTC. This sequence encodes CASSLSSYEQYF.

The V call is TRBV9, the J call TRBJ2-3, with 10 bases that match TRBD2. The germline gives CDR1 SGDLS, CDR2 YYNGEE. V was pared by 3 bases and J by 5 bases, with 9 bases of the junction left unmatched. The CDR3 runs to 16 residues. CDR3 in amino acids: CASSGRLAGVGDTQYF. The CDR3 DNA reads as TGTGCCAGCAGCGGGCGGCTAGCGGGAGTTGGAGATACGCAGTATTTT.

The rearrangement links TRBV7-6 to TRBJ2-7; 8 nucleotides agree with TRBD2. Germline assignment: CDR1 SGHVS and CDR2 FNYEAQ. V was pared by 3 bases and J by 1 base, with 8 bases of the junction left unmatched. The length of the CDR3 is 16 residues. This CDR3 is CASSLIGREGSYEQYF. Here the CDR3 DNA reads TGTGCCAGCAGCTTGATCGGCCGGGAGGGGTCCTACGAGCAGTACTTC.

The V and J genes are TRBV6-5 and TRBJ2-7; TRBD2 might be the D (5 bases). Germline values: CDR1 MNHEY, CDR2 SVGAGI. Trimming cost V 2 bases and J 0 bases, with 8 bases left between them. The CDR3 consists of 14 residues. The DNA for the CDR3 is TGTGCCAGCAGTTACCTGGGAGTCTCCTACGAGCAGTACTTC. As protein: CASSYLGVSYEQYF.

CDR3 DNA: TGTGCCAGCAGCTTAATTGGCGGGCTAGCGGATAACAATGAGCAGTTCTTC. Encoded protein: CASSLIGGLADNNEQFF. The gene calls are TRBV7-9 and TRBJ2-1, with 7 bases aligning to TRBD2. The J segment lost 5 bases and the V segment lost 2 bases, leaving 12 bases of the junction unmatched. This CDR3 comprises 17 residues. The germline gives CDR1 SEHNR, CDR2 FQNEAQ (reference sequence).

This clone was seen a few times. The V and J genes are TRBV7-8 and TRBJ2-7; TRBD2 aligns across 7 bases. Germline CDR1 SGHVS, CDR2 FQNEAQ. This CDR3 region has 15 residues. V shed 3 bases and J 4 bases; nucleotides not matched to a gene: 9. The CDR3 nucleotides read TGTGCCAGCAGCTTGTACCGGGACTACTCTTACGAGCAGTACTTC. Its translation: CASSLYRDYSYEQYF.

CDR3 protein: CASKVRRGFNEQFF. The CDR3 DNA reads as TGTGCCAGCAAAGTTAGGAGAGGGTTCAATGAGCAGTTCTTC. The J gene is TRBJ2-1, the V gene TRBV5-6; maybe TRBD2 (5 bases). The germline V and J ends were trimmed by 6 bases and 6 bases, with 16 bases remaining between them. The CDR3 runs to 14 residues. Germline CDR1 is SGHDT and CDR2 is YYEEEE.

The chain recombines TRBV9 with TRBJ1-2; a possible D gene is TRBD1 (5 bases). Per the germline V gene, CDR1 is SGDLS and CDR2 is YYNGEE. The CDR3 runs to 19 residues. Trimming cost V 4 bases and J 1 base, with 26 bases left between them. As DNA, the CDR3 is TGTGCCAGCAGCCCCCGGGTCGGGACGATCCTTAAGGGTAACTATGGCTACACCTTC. Its translation is CASSPRVGTILKGNYGYTF.

V and J are TRBV7-3 and TRBJ2-2; 7 nucleotides line up with TRBD2. Per germline, CDR1 SGHTA and CDR2 FQGTGA. The CDR3 is 16 residues long. With 5 bases clipped from V and 1 base from J, the junction kept 7 bases outside the gene matches. The DNA of the CDR3 is TGTGCCAGCAGCCCCCGAGCGGGATTGAACACCGGGGAGCTGTTTTTT. Amino acid sequence: CASSPRAGLNTGELFF.

On this clone: Germline is not matched at one junction end, which may reflect a read error. This chain connects TRBV5-1 to TRBJ1-4; perhaps TRBD1 as D (5 bases). CDR1 and CDR2 from the germline V gene are SGHRS and YFSETQ. The CDR3 totals 15 residues. In nucleotides, the CDR3 is TGCGCCGGCAGAGTAGAGGGACCAACTAATGAAAAACTGTTTTTT. Translated, it gives CAGRVEGPTNEKLFF.

The chain carries TRBV4-2 and TRBJ2-7; 13 bases agree with TRBD2. This CDR3 region has 15 residues. Germline trimming cut 4 bases from V and 4 bases from J; bases unmatched to any gene: 4. The germline V gene encodes CDR1 LGHNA and CDR2 YNFKEQ. The CDR3 nucleotides read TGTGCCAGCAGCCCTACGACTAGCGGGAGGTACGAGCAGTACTTC. This gives the protein CASSPTTSGRYEQYF.

This clone has only a few counts. This chain joins TRBV27 and TRBJ2-1; tentatively, D is TRBD2 (6 bases). This CDR3 region has 19 residues. Trimming shortened V by 4 bases and J by 6 bases, and 28 bases separated the two germline ends. Per the germline V gene, CDR1 is MNHEY and CDR2 is SMNVEV (reference sequence). The CDR3 region is CASSSTRIKLAIQSNEQFF. CDR3 DNA sequence: TGTGCCAGCAGTTCCACCCGTATAAAGCTAGCGATCCAAAGCAATGAGCAGTTCTTC.

This clone was detected a few times. The chain is built from TRBV7-3 and TRBJ2-2; D remains unclear. CDR1 and CDR2 (germline): SGHTA, FQGTGA. Trimming shortened V by 0 bases and J by 6 bases, and 11 bases separated the two germline ends. This CDR3 is 15 amino acids long. The CDR3 loop is CASSLTAHPAGELFF. For the CDR3, the DNA is TGTGCCAGCAGCTTAACCGCCCATCCGGCCGGGGAGCTGTTTTTT.

The rearrangement uses TRBV6-5 and TRBJ2-7; D is uncertain. This CDR3 has 12 amino acids. Looked up from germline, CDR1 is MNHEY and CDR2 is SVGAGI. V dropped 4 bases and J dropped 10 bases, with 14 bases sitting between them. CDR3: CASSSETANQYF. The CDR3 DNA sequence: TGTGCCAGCAGTTCCGAGACCGCTAATCAGTACTTC.

The chain combines TRBV5-1 with TRBJ2-7, with D possibly being TRBD2 (6 bases). The V end was cut by 1 base, the J end by 2 bases, with 10 bases between. The CDR3 extends over 14 amino acids. Looked up from germline, CDR1 is SGHRS and CDR2 is YFSETQ. CDR3 DNA: TGCGCCAGCAGCTTGACTAGCAGTGCCTACGAGCAGTACTTC. Its protein product is CASSLTSSAYEQYF.

The V gene is TRBV7-2, the J gene TRBJ2-7; 7 nucleotides agree with TRBD1. V dropped 5 bases and J dropped 3; count of bases not matched to a gene: 7. This CDR3 has 14 amino acids. Per germline, CDR1 SGHTA and CDR2 FQGNSA. The CDR3 DNA sequence: TGTGCCAGCAGCGTGGGGACAGCTAACTACGAGCAGTACTTC. Protein sequence: CASSVGTANYEQYF.

This sequence joins TRBV5-4 and TRBJ1-5; possibly TRBD1 for D (6 bases). The CDR3 has 13 residues. V lost 0 bases and J 9 bases, leaving 10 bases between the germline ends. Per germline, CDR1 SGHNT and CDR2 YYREEE (reference sequence). The CDR3 here is CASSLDGGGPQHF. The DNA of the CDR3 is TGTGCCAGCAGCTTGGACGGGGGCGGGCCCCAGCATTTT.